This entry lists 12 T cell receptor beta chains sequenced from one sample in a study of OX40 agonist ivuxolimab in advanced cancers. TCRdb keeps only in-frame clones here, not all; method: immunoSEQ multiplex PCR. This table holds over 95,000 clones, approximately 95% found once. Sequencing used CD4+ or CD8+ T cells sorted from blood, obtained in a trial of the OX40 agonist ivuxolimab. The receptor source for this set is an adult with an advanced solid tumor such as melanoma, head and neck, liver or kidney cancer.

The chain carries TRBV6-5 and TRBJ2-7; 10 bases align to TRBD1. Germline V gives CDR1 MNHEY, CDR2 SVGAGI. With V trimmed by 6 bases and J by 6 bases, 5 bases remained unmatched. The CDR3 has 13 amino acids. CDR3 residues: CASSPGQGPEQYF. The CDR3 bases are TGTGCCAGCAGCCCGGGACAGGGGCCCGAGCAGTACTTC.

The genes are TRBV5-1 and TRBJ1-2; no clear D gene. The ends were cut back, 4 bases at V and 4 bases at J, with 11 bases in the middle. Germline CDR1 reads SGHRS; CDR2 reads YFSETQ. The CDR3 consists of 13 residues. The CDR3 region is CASSREGSYGYTF. Here the CDR3 DNA reads TGCGCCAGCAGCCGAGAAGGGAGCTATGGCTACACCTTC.

The CDR3 is CASSKAGGTSYEQYF. The CDR3 nucleotides read TGTGCCAGCAGCAAAGCTGGCGGGACTTCCTACGAGCAGTACTTC. The V call is TRBV21-1, the J call TRBJ2-7; no check of the table's D call, TRBD2, against the DNA was made. TRBV21-1 is labeled a pseudogene. CDR3 size: 15 residues.

The V call is TRBV6-6, the J call TRBJ2-3; D is possibly TRBD2 (5 bases). CDR3 length: 16 residues. Germline V gene sequence: CDR1 MNHNY, CDR2 SVGAGI (reference sequence). V lost 6 bases to trimming and J lost 1 base, with 17 bases between them. This CDR3 is CASSLLKADRTDTQYF. The CDR3 DNA sequence: TGTGCCAGCAGCCTCCTGAAAGCGGACCGCACAGATACGCAGTATTTT.

The gene calls are TRBV7-9 and TRBJ2-1; 8 nucleotides line up with TRBD2. CDR1 and CDR2 from the germline V gene are SEHNR and FQNEAQ (reference sequence). Unmatched junction bases numbered 10, after V lost 4 bases and J lost 8 bases. This CDR3 region has 15 residues. CDR3 in amino acids: CASSSRGGPIYEQFF. CDR3 bases: TGTGCCAGCAGCTCTCGGGGGGGGCCCATTTATGAGCAGTTCTTC. The variable domain in full, completed from reference TRBV7-9 and TRBJ2-1, reads DTGVSQNPRHKITKRGQNVTFRCDPISEHNRLYWYRQTLGQGPEFLTYFQNEAQLEKSRLLSDRFSAERPKGSFSTLEIQRTEQGDSAMYLCASSSRGGPIYEQFFGPGTRLTVL.

This clone has a single count. The chain joins TRBV19 to TRBJ1-1; 8 bases align to TRBD1. The V gene's germline CDR1 is LNHDA and CDR2 SQIVND (reference sequence). V trimming: 4 bases; J trimming: 1 base; junction bases outside the gene matches: 2. CDR3 length: 14 residues. The DNA of the CDR3 is TGTGCCAGTAGTACAGACAGGGGGAACACTGAAGCTTTCTTT. Its protein product is CASSTDRGNTEAFF.

The chain joins TRBV13 to TRBJ2-2; no clear D. V lost 3 bases, J lost 5 bases, and 7 bases lay in between. The CDR3 spans 13 residues. The V gene's germline CDR1 is PRHDT and CDR2 FYEKMQ (reference sequence). In DNA, the CDR3 is TGTGCCAGCAGCTTCCCCGGGACCGGGGAGCTGTTTTTT. Translation: CASSFPGTGELFF.

V and J are TRBV7-9 and TRBJ1-2, with TRBD1 matching 7 bases. J lost 0 bases, V lost 1 base, and 8 bases had no gene match. The germline V gene has CDR1 SEHNR and CDR2 FQNEAQ (reference sequence). The CDR3 sequence is 17 residues long. DNA of the CDR3: TGTGCCAGCAGCTTAGGTCCCGACAGGGATACTAACTATGGCTACACCTTC. Translation gives CASSLGPDRDTNYGYTF.

The rearrangement joins TRBV19 to TRBJ1-2; 7 bases match TRBD1. CDR3 length: 14 residues. The ends lost 9 bases at V and 5 bases at J; junction bases unmatched: 12. CDR1 and CDR2 from the germline V gene are LNHDA and SQIVND (reference sequence). Here the CDR3 DNA reads TGTGCCAGCAACTCCCAAGGGACAGCATATGGCTACACCTTC. Protein sequence: CASNSQGTAYGYTF.

CDR3 sequence (DNA): TGTGCCAGTAGTTACTCAGCCGGCTCCTACGAGCAGTACTTC. Translation gives CASSYSAGSYEQYF. The rearrangement joins TRBV19 to TRBJ2-7; D uncertain. CDR3 size: 14 residues. Germline V gene sequence: CDR1 LNHDA, CDR2 SQIVND (reference sequence). Trimming pared 5 bases from V and 0 bases from J, leaving 11 bases between.

V gene TRBV30 combines with J gene TRBJ1-1, with D unresolved. CDR3 length equals 12 residues. Germline V lookup: CDR1 GTSNPN, CDR2 SVGIG (reference sequence). V dropped 2 bases and J dropped 3 bases, with 7 bases sitting between them. CDR3 bases: TGTGCCTGGAGTCTACTTGACACTGAAGCTTTCTTT. Translated: CAWSLLDTEAFF.

The rearrangement links TRBV19 to TRBJ2-2; 8 bases map to TRBD1. The V gene's germline CDR1 is LNHDA and CDR2 SQIVND (reference sequence). V shed 3 bases and J 1 base; nucleotides not matched to a gene: 13. This CDR3 region has 19 residues. CDR3 amino acids: CASSITTGQELLNTGELFF. The CDR3 DNA follows: TGTGCCAGTAGTATTACTACGGGACAGGAACTTTTGAACACCGGGGAGCTGTTTTTT. Combining the CDR3 with reference TRBV19 and TRBJ2-2 gives the whole variable domain DGGITQSPKYLFRKEGQNVTLSCEQNLNHDAMYWYRQDPGQGLRLIYYSQIVNDFQKGDIAEGYSVSREKKESFPLTVTSAQKNPTAFYLCASSITTGQELLNTGELFFGEGSRLTVL.